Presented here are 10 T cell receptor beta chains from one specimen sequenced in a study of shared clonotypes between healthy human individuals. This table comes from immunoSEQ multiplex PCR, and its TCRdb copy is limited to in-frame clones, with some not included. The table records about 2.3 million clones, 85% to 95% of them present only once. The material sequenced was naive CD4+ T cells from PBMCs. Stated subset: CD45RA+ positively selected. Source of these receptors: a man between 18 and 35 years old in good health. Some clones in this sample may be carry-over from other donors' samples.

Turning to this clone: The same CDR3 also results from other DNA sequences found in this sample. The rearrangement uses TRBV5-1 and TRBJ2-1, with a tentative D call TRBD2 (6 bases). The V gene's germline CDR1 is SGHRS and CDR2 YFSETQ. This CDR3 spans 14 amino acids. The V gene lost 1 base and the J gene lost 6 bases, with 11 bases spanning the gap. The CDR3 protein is CASSLTGGSNEQFF. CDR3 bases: TGCGCCAGCAGCTTGACTGGGGGGAGCAATGAGCAGTTCTTC.

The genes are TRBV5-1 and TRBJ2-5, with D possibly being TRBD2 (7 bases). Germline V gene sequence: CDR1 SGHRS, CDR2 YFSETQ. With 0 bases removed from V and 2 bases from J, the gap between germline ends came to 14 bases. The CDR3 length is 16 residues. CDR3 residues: CASSLEGGGIQETQYF. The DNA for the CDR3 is TGCGCCAGCAGCTTGGAAGGCGGGGGCATTCAAGAGACCCAGTACTTC.

CDR3 nucleotide sequence: TGTGCCAGCAGTGAGGCCTCTAGGGATACGCAGTATTTT. Translation gives CASSEASRDTQYF. V usage is TRBV25-1 and J usage is TRBJ2-3; D gene ambiguous. Germline V gene sequence: CDR1 MGHDK, CDR2 SYGVNS. The CDR3 contains 13 residues. V dropped 3 bases and J dropped 6 bases, with 10 bases sitting between them.

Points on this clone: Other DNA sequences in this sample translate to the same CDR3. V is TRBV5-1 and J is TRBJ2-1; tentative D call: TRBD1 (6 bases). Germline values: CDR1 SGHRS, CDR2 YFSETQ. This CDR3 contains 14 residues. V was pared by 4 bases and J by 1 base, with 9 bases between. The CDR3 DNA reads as TGCGCCAGCAGCCATCAGGGGTCCTACAATGAGCAGTTCTTC. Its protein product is CASSHQGSYNEQFF.

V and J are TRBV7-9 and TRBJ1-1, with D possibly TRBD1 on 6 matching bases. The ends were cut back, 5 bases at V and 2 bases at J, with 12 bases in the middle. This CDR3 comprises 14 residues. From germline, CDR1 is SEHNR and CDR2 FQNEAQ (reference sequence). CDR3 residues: CASSPQGFNTEAFF. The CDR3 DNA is TGTGCCAGCAGCCCGCAGGGGTTCAACACTGAAGCTTTCTTT.

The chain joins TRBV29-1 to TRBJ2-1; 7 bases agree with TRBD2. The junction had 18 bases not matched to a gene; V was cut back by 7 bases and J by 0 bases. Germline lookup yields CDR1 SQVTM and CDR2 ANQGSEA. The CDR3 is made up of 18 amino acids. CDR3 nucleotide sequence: TGCAGCGCGGGGGGATTAGCCTTAGATTCTAGCTCCTACAATGAGCAGTTCTTC. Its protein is CSAGGLALDSSSYNEQFF.

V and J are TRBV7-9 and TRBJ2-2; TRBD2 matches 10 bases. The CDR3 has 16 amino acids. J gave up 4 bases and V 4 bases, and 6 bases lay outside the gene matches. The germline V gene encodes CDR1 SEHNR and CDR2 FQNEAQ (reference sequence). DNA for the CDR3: TGTGCCAGCAGCTCACCGGGACTAGCGTCCACCGGGGAGCTGTTTTTT. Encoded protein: CASSSPGLASTGELFF.

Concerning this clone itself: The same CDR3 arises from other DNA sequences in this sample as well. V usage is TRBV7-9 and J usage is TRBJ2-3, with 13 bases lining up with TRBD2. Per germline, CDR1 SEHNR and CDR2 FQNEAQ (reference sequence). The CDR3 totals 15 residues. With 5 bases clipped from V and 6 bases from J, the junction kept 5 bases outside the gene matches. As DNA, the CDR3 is TGTGCCAGCAGCCGGACTAGCGGGAGCGGGGATACGCAGTATTTT. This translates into CASSRTSGSGDTQYF.

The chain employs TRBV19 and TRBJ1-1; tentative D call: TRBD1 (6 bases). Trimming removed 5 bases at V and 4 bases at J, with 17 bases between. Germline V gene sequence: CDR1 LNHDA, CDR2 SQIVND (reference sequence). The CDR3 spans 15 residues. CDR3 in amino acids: CASSPAWGPGTEAFF. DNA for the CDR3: TGTGCCAGTAGTCCCGCTTGGGGGCCGGGCACTGAAGCTTTCTTT.

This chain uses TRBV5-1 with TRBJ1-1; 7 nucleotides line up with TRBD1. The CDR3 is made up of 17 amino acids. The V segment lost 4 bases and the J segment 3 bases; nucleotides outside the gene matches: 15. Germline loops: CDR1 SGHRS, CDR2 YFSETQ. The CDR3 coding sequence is TGCGCCAGCAGCCTCCTGACAGGGATTAGGTTGGACACTGAAGCTTTCTTT. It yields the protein CASSLLTGIRLDTEAFF.